Below are 11 T cell receptor beta chains sequenced from a single sample in a study of post-analysis software for immune sequencing data. The library was made from cDNA and included unique molecular identifiers. MiXCR was run by TCRdb on the PCR reads, yielding one entry per CDR3 protein. The sample includes under 650,000 distinct CDR3 sequences, roughly 40% of them seen just once. Findings of the study overall: Five or six TRBV segments were significantly more frequent in patients than in controls. TRBV5-6, TRBV5-1 and TRBV20-1 were among these segments.

Their antigens remain unidentified. The material sequenced was blood. The source of these receptors is a girl aged 5 to 17 with multiple sclerosis.

The chain uses TRBV5-5 and TRBJ2-5, with a weak D call TRBD1 (6 bases). The J call is doubtful: the DNA matches TRBJ2-7 better. CDR1 is SGHKS, CDR2 YYEKEE, per germline (reference sequence). This CDR3 is built from 15 residues. CDR3 sequence (DNA): TGTGCCAGCAGCTTGATAATGAGGAACAGGGACGAGCAGTACTTC. This sequence encodes CASSLIMRNRDEQYF.

The rearrangement uses TRBV29-1 and TRBJ2-1; D is possibly TRBD2 (6 bases). Germline CDR1 reads SQVTM; CDR2 reads ANQGSEA. The CDR3 spans 15 residues. V lost 7 bases to trimming and J lost 3 bases, with 19 bases between them. CDR3 coding DNA: TGCAGCGGGTTTGGTGCGGGAAGCGACTACAATGAGCAGTTCTTC. This encodes CSGFGAGSDYNEQFF.

The rearrangement links TRBV12-3 or TRBV12-4 to TRBJ2-2; 7 nucleotides line up with TRBD1. Losses at the gene ends were 4 bases for V and 2 bases for J; bases not matched to a gene: 4. This CDR3 has 15 amino acids. The CDR3 here is CASSWTGDNTGELFF. The CDR3 DNA reads TGTGCCAGCAGTTGGACAGGCGATAACACCGGGGAGCTGTTTTTT.

The rearrangement joins TRBV11-1 to TRBJ1-1; D gene uncertain. Germline CDR1 reads SGHAT; CDR2 reads FQDESV (reference sequence). The CDR3 covers 13 residues. Trimming removed 8 bases at V and 1 base at J, with 11 bases between. CDR3 bases: TGTGCCAGCGCGGCGGGCCCGAACACTGAAGCTTTCTTT. Its protein product is CASAAGPNTEAFF.

This clonotype has more than one count but fewer than ten. V and J are TRBV27 and TRBJ2-1, with D tentatively TRBD2 (6 bases). Trimming took off 1 base at V and 8 bases at J, with 18 bases between the two ends. The germline gives CDR1 MNHEY, CDR2 SMNVEV (reference sequence). The CDR3 is 16 amino acids. Here the CDR3 reads CASSLFRRGGKDEQFF. CDR3 DNA: TGTGCCAGCAGTTTATTTAGGCGGGGTGGGAAAGATGAGCAGTTCTTC.

CDR3 amino acids: CASSPAGTLDTEAFF. The CDR3 coding sequence is TGCGCCAGCAGCCCAGCCGGGACACTAGACACTGAAGCTTTCTTT. The rearrangement joins TRBV4-1 to TRBJ1-1; TRBD1 might be the D (6 bases). Germline CDR1 is MGHRA and CDR2 is YSYEKL. This CDR3 comprises 15 residues. The V gene lost 4 bases and the J gene lost 3 bases, with 15 bases spanning the gap.

This clonotype was found once. The chain combines TRBV11-2 with TRBJ2-4; D is unresolved. The J call is doubtful: the DNA matches TRBJ2-7 better. Looked up from germline, CDR1 is SGHAT and CDR2 is FQNNGV. CDR3 length: 14 residues. CDR3 in amino acids: CASSFSHGKYEQYF. For the CDR3, the DNA is TGTGCCAGCAGCTTCTCTCACGGTAAATACGAGCAGTACTTC.

V is TRBV20-1 and J is TRBJ2-3; D remains ambiguous. CDR1 is DFQATT and CDR2 is SNEGSKA in the germline V gene (reference sequence). This CDR3 contains 12 residues. Trimming stripped 1 base from V and 2 bases from J, with 4 bases between. CDR3 residues: CSARGHTDTQYF. CDR3 nucleotides: TGCAGTGCTAGAGGACACACAGATACGCAGTATTTT.

The chain has TRBV6-5 and TRBJ1-4; D remains unclear. The CDR3 sequence is 14 residues long. Deletions cut 5 bases from V and 7 bases from J, with 14 bases between. From germline, CDR1 is MNHEY and CDR2 SVGAGI. The CDR3 DNA reads TGTGCCAGCAGTCAGGATTCCTGGGGTGAAAAACTGTTTTTT. It is translated as CASSQDSWGEKLFF.

The gene calls are TRBV27 and TRBJ2-7, with no clear D. CDR3 size: 11 residues. Trimming pared 11 bases from V and 3 bases from J, leaving 11 bases between. Looked up from germline, CDR1 is MNHEY and CDR2 is SMNVEV (reference sequence). The CDR3 nucleotides are TGTGCCGTTCTTCGAAACTACGAGCAGTACTTC. Translated, it gives CAVLRNYEQYF.

V usage is TRBV10-3 and J usage is TRBJ2-3; 8 positions agree with TRBD2. This CDR3 has 19 amino acids. Unmatched junction bases numbered 14, after V lost 0 bases and J lost 3 bases. Germline values: CDR1 ENHRY, CDR2 SYGVKD. The CDR3 sequence is CAISESWEPQAGATDTQYF. CDR3 bases: TGTGCCATCAGTGAGTCTTGGGAACCGCAAGCGGGAGCGACAGATACGCAGTATTTT.